Below, 32 T cell receptor beta chains from the same sample are listed, as sequenced in a study of Ad26.COV2.S vaccination and SARS-CoV-2 variants. Treatment denoted: about 20 received Ad26.COV2.S at low or high dose, single or two shots; roughly five received placebo; per-sample allocation not given. Sampling occurred on day 63 after the first vaccine or placebo injection. Repertoires were generated with immunoSEQ multiplex PCR, while TCRdb's copy carries only in-frame clones and drops some. Of nearly 400,000 clones listed, around 91% were seen once; the top ten hold 1.5% to 2%. This specimen consisted of peripheral blood, obtained in a trial of Ad26.COV2.S vaccine versus placebo. These receptors came from a person aged 18-60 years who received the Ad26.COV2.S COVID-19 vaccine or a placebo.

This chain joins TRBV9 and TRBJ2-3, with TRBD2 matching 7 bases. V was clipped by 4 bases and J by 4 bases; unmatched bases: 12. The CDR3 is 16 residues long. Germline V gene lookup returns CDR1 SGDLS and CDR2 YYNGEE. For the CDR3, the DNA is TGTGCCAGCAGCCCCGTCGGCGGGAGTCTAGCAGATACGCAGTATTTT. It is translated as CASSPVGGSLADTQYF.

Notes on this clone: The sample contains more than one DNA sequence encoding this CDR3. V gene TRBV12-3 or TRBV12-4 combines with J gene TRBJ1-2, with D possibly being TRBD1 (5 bases). CDR3 length: 13 residues. Trimming took off 1 base at V and 3 bases at J, with 6 bases between the two ends. In nucleotides, the CDR3 is TGTGCCAGCAGTTTAGGAGGGGACTATGGCTACACCTTC. It codes for CASSLGGDYGYTF.

The genes are TRBV5-4 and TRBJ1-4; D perhaps matches TRBD1 (6 bases). The CDR3 contains 15 residues. The ends were cut back, 0 bases at V and 6 bases at J, with 12 bases in the middle. Germline V gene lookup returns CDR1 SGHNT and CDR2 YYREEE (reference sequence). Here the CDR3 DNA reads TGTGCCAGCAGCTTGGAGGGACAAGGTGATGAAAAACTGTTTTTT. This translates into CASSLEGQGDEKLFF.

This chain links TRBV4-1 with TRBJ2-2; D is tentatively TRBD1 or TRBD2 (5 bases each). The germline V gene encodes CDR1 MGHRA and CDR2 YSYEKL. CDR3 length: 15 amino acids. With 1 base removed from V and 7 bases from J, the gap between germline ends came to 13 bases. The CDR3, as DNA: TGCGCCAGCAGCCAAGTTGGGGCGGGTGTCGGGGAGCTGTTTTTT. Translated: CASSQVGAGVGELFF.

The J gene is TRBJ2-1, the V gene TRBV13; D is possibly TRBD1 (6 bases). From germline, CDR1 is PRHDT and CDR2 FYEKMQ (reference sequence). Between the trimmed V and J ends, which lost 5 bases and 7 bases, there was a span of 12 bases. The CDR3 sequence is 13 residues long. The chain's CDR3 is CASSMDRVNEQFF. In nucleotides, the CDR3 is TGTGCCAGCAGCATGGACAGAGTAAATGAGCAGTTCTTC.

This clone was detected once. V and J are TRBV7-9 and TRBJ1-2; D may be TRBD1 (5 bases). V was clipped by 7 bases and J by 0 bases, with 15 bases between them. Germline CDR1 SEHNR, CDR2 FQNEAQ (reference sequence). This CDR3 spans 15 amino acids. The CDR3, as DNA: TGTGCCAGCACCGTCCAGGGCCGGGCTAACTATGGCTACACCTTC. Its protein is CASTVQGRANYGYTF. The full variable domain, in which reference TRBV7-9 and TRBJ1-2 provide the parts outside the CDR3, is DTGVSQNPRHKITKRGQNVTFRCDPISEHNRLYWYRQTLGQGPEFLTYFQNEAQLEKSRLLSDRFSAERPKGSFSTLEIQRTEQGDSAMYLCASTVQGRANYGYTFGSGTRLTVV.

The gene calls are TRBV12-3 or TRBV12-4 and TRBJ2-3; the D is unclear. Trimming cost V 7 bases and J 1 base, with 6 bases left between them. The CDR3 has 12 residues. CDR3: CASTTGTDTQYF. The CDR3 region has the DNA TGTGCCAGCACTACCGGCACAGATACGCAGTATTTT.

The J gene is TRBJ1-4, the V gene TRBV2, with 7 bases matching TRBD1. V lost 7 bases and J lost 3; bases outside the gene matches: 14. Germline CDR1 reads SNHLY; CDR2 reads FYNNEI. This CDR3 comprises 17 residues. The CDR3 DNA follows: TGTGCCAGCAAGGGAGCTCGACAGGGTATTTCTAATGAAAAACTGTTTTTT. Its protein is CASKGARQGISNEKLFF.

In its sample, this clone was seen once. V usage is TRBV6-6 and J usage is TRBJ2-5; D is unresolved. The CDR3 has 15 residues. V was trimmed by 2 bases and J by 4 bases, leaving 14 bases between them. From germline, CDR1 is MNHNY and CDR2 SVGAGI (reference sequence). CDR3 residues: CASSYAASGGETQYF. The DNA of the CDR3 is TGTGCCAGCAGTTACGCCGCCTCTGGTGGAGAGACCCAGTACTTC.

The rearrangement joins TRBV15 to TRBJ2-7; 8 nucleotides align to TRBD2. Trimming took 5 bases from V and 7 from J; bases not matched to a gene: 7. Germline V lookup: CDR1 LNHNV, CDR2 YYDKDF (reference sequence). The CDR3 spans 13 residues. The CDR3 sequence: CATSHRGGHEQYF. Written as DNA, the CDR3 is TGTGCCACCAGCCACCGGGGGGGCCATGAGCAGTACTTC.

Comments on this clone: Other DNA sequences in this sample translate to the same CDR3. This sequence joins TRBV5-1 and TRBJ2-7; D is unclear. V was shortened by 0 bases and J by 1 base, with 8 bases between the two germline ends. The CDR3 has 14 amino acids. Germline V gene data show CDR1 as SGHRS and CDR2 as YFSETQ. The CDR3 sequence: CASSLGSGSYEQYF. The CDR3 DNA follows: TGCGCCAGCAGCTTGGGTTCAGGTTCCTACGAGCAGTACTTC. The full variable domain, with the rest looked up from reference TRBV5-1 and TRBJ2-7, is KAGVTQTPRYLIKTRGQQVTLSCSPISGHRSVSWYQQTPGQGLQFLFEYFSETQRNKGNFPGRFSGRQFSNSRSEMNVSTLELGDSALYLCASSLGSGSYEQYFGPGTRLTVT.

This clone was observed once. The chain is built from TRBV5-4 and TRBJ2-2; D possibly corresponds to TRBD2 (6 bases). This CDR3 is built from 15 residues. Germline V gene sequence: CDR1 SGHNT, CDR2 YYREEE (reference sequence). V was pared by 1 base and J by 4 bases, with 11 bases between. The CDR3 coding sequence is TGTGCCAGCAGCTTGACTAGCCGACGCACCGGGGAGCTGTTTTTT. The encoded protein is CASSLTSRRTGELFF.

V gene TRBV6-2 or TRBV6-3 combines with J gene TRBJ1-2; a possible D gene is TRBD1 (5 bases). This CDR3 contains 17 residues. Germline CDR1 is MNHEY and CDR2 is SVGEGT. V was shortened by 0 bases and J by 5 bases, with 19 bases between the two germline ends. CDR3 in DNA: TGTGCCAGCAGTTACTCGACAGCAAGCCCCCCGCCTTATGGCTACACCTTC. Its translation is CASSYSTASPPPYGYTF.

The DNA for the CDR3 is TGTGCCAGCAGCCTCGAGGGGGAGACCCAGTACTTC. As protein: CASSLEGETQYF. V gene TRBV11-2 combines with J gene TRBJ2-5; either TRBD1 or TRBD2 may supply D (5 bases each). The CDR3 sequence is 12 residues long. The V end lost 5 bases, the J end lost 5 bases, and 9 bases lay between the germline ends. CDR1 is SGHAT and CDR2 is FQNNGV in the germline V gene.

This sequence joins TRBV19 and TRBJ1-5; no firm D call. Trimming took off 2 bases at V and 3 bases at J, with 5 bases between the two ends. The CDR3 runs 13 residues. Germline assignment: CDR1 LNHDA and CDR2 SQIVND (reference sequence). The CDR3 region has the DNA TGTGCCAGTAGTATATCCCACAATCAGCCCCAGCATTTT. Residues: CASSISHNQPQHF.

The chain uses TRBV7-2 and TRBJ2-7, with D unclear. V shed 5 bases and J shed 3 bases, with 14 bases lying between them. CDR1 is SGHTA, CDR2 FQGNSA, per germline. CDR3 length: 14 amino acids. The CDR3 here is CASSDIGPIYEQYF. The CDR3 DNA reads as TGTGCCAGCAGCGACATTGGACCCATCTACGAGCAGTACTTC. Full variable domain (remainder filled in from reference TRBV7-2 and TRBJ2-7): GAGVSQSPSNKVTEKGKDVELRCDPISGHTALYWYRQSLGQGLEFLIYFQGNSAPDKSGLPSDRFSAERTGGSVSTLTIQRTQQEDSAVYLCASSDIGPIYEQYFGPGTRLTVT.

This clone appeared a few times. The CDR3 nucleotides are TGTGCCAGCAGCTTACAGGAGGCCTCTAAGTTCTTC. This encodes CASSLQEASKFF. This rearrangement joins TRBV11-2 to TRBJ2-1; possible D gene TRBD2, 5 bases. V lost 2 bases to trimming and J lost 14 bases, with 13 bases between them. Germline lookup yields CDR1 SGHAT and CDR2 FQNNGV. This CDR3 comprises 12 residues.

The V gene is TRBV7-9, the J gene TRBJ2-3; D may be TRBD1 or TRBD2 (5 bases each). There are 13 residues in the CDR3. Germline V gene data show CDR1 as SEHNR and CDR2 as FQNEAQ (reference sequence). The V end was cut by 5 bases, the J end by 6 bases, with 12 bases between. CDR3 amino acids: CASSTKGPDTQYF. CDR3 DNA: TGTGCCAGCAGCACTAAGGGACCGGATACGCAGTATTTT.

This chain links TRBV5-4 with TRBJ2-2; D may be TRBD2 (5 bases). The CDR3 has 16 amino acids. CDR1 is SGHNT, CDR2 YYREEE, per germline (reference sequence). With 0 bases removed from V and 1 base from J, the gap between germline ends came to 10 bases. For the CDR3, the DNA is TGTGCCAGCAGCTTGGCCCTAGCCCAGAACACCGGGGAGCTGTTTTTT. It encodes CASSLALAQNTGELFF.

The chain carries TRBV14 and TRBJ2-6; no clear D. With 4 bases removed from V and 2 bases from J, the gap between germline ends came to 6 bases. Germline CDR1 reads SGHDN; CDR2 reads FVKESK. The CDR3 extends over 14 amino acids. DNA of the CDR3: TGTGCCAGCAGCCTCCAAACTGGGGCCAACGTCCTGACTTTC. Translated: CASSLQTGANVLTF.

V gene TRBV18 combines with J gene TRBJ2-1; TRBD2 agrees at 8 bases. Germline loops: CDR1 KGHSH, CDR2 LQKENI. With V trimmed by 1 base and J by 9 bases, 8 bases remained unmatched. The CDR3 consists of 15 residues. CDR3 loop: CASSPLSGSGLEQFF. For the CDR3, the DNA is TGTGCCAGCTCACCACTAAGCGGGAGTGGACTTGAGCAGTTCTTC. Full variable domain (outside the CDR3, taken from reference TRBV18 and TRBJ2-1): NAGVMQNPRHLVRRRGQEARLRCSPMKGHSHVYWYRQLPEEGLKFMVYLQKENIIDESGMPKERFSAEFPKEGPSILRIQQVVRGDSAAYFCASSPLSGSGLEQFFGPGTRLTVL.

A word on this clone: The same CDR3 also results from other DNA sequences found in this sample. The chain employs TRBV6-6 and TRBJ1-5; 7 bases match TRBD1. The CDR3 loop spans 14 amino acids. J was trimmed by 4 bases and V by 3 bases; bases with no gene match: 3. Germline V gives CDR1 MNHNY, CDR2 SVGAGI (reference sequence). CDR3 loop: CASSYGTANQPQHF. The CDR3, as DNA: TGTGCCAGCAGTTATGGGACAGCAAATCAGCCCCAGCATTTT.

The chain links TRBV7-2 to TRBJ2-1, with D perhaps being TRBD1 or TRBD2 (7 bases each). CDR3 length: 16 amino acids. Deletions cut 1 base from V and 2 bases from J, with 12 bases between. Germline V lookup: CDR1 SGHTA, CDR2 FQGNSA. CDR3 DNA sequence: TGTGCCAGCAGCTTAGGCCCAGGGGGGGCCTACAATGAGCAGTTCTTC. Translating gives CASSLGPGGAYNEQFF.

The J gene is TRBJ1-1, the V gene TRBV6-5; D remains ambiguous. The CDR3 is 15 amino acids. Per germline, CDR1 MNHEY and CDR2 SVGAGI. Trimming took 6 bases from V and 1 from J, leaving 15 bases between them. CDR3 sequence (DNA): TGTGCCAGCAGCCAAAGTATTGCGCGGAACACTGAAGCTTTCTTT. Its translation: CASSQSIARNTEAFF.

Note on this clone: Germline is not matched at one junction end, which may reflect a read error. This chain uses TRBV6-5 with TRBJ2-1, with 8 bases lining up with TRBD1. There are 13 residues in the CDR3. Germline V gene data show CDR1 as MNHEY and CDR2 as SVGAGI. The DNA for the CDR3 is TGTGCCAGCCGTTATGACAGGGGTGGTGAGCAGTTCTTC. Amino acid sequence: CASRYDRGGEQFF.

The chain carries TRBV15 and TRBJ1-5; D remains unclear. The germline gives CDR1 LNHNV, CDR2 YYDKDF (reference sequence). The CDR3 runs to 15 residues. Trimming pared 0 bases from V and 3 bases from J, leaving 9 bases between. CDR3 in amino acids: CATSRDKGLNQPQHF. The CDR3 DNA reads as TGTGCCACCAGCAGAGATAAGGGTCTCAATCAGCCCCAGCATTTT.

The V call is TRBV7-5, the J call TRBJ2-6; the table's D call, TRBD1, was not checked against the DNA. TRBV7-5 is given as a pseudogene. The CDR3 spans 19 residues. The CDR3 bases are TGTGCCAGAAGCTTGGGACTCCGGGACAGGGAGGCGGGGGCCAACGTCCTGACTTTC. Its protein product is CARSLGLRDREAGANVLTF.

J is TRBJ2-6 and V is TRBV4-1; possibly TRBD1 for D (6 bases). The CDR3 has 16 residues. Between the trimmed V and J ends, which lost 3 bases and 2 bases, there was a span of 11 bases. Germline lookup yields CDR1 MGHRA and CDR2 YSYEKL. CDR3 sequence: CASSHPQGAGANVLTF. The DNA of the CDR3 is TGCGCCAGCAGCCATCCACAGGGAGCTGGGGCCAACGTCCTGACTTTC.

A few counts support this clone. CDR3 nucleotides: TGTGCCATCAGTGACAGGGAGGATGGCTACACCTTC. Amino acids: CAISDREDGYTF. V and J are TRBV10-3 and TRBJ1-2, with a weak D call TRBD1 (5 bases). Germline CDR1 is ENHRY and CDR2 is SYGVKD. The V gene lost 3 bases and the J gene lost 6 bases, with 8 bases spanning the gap. The CDR3 is 12 amino acids.

Details on this clone: This could be a read error, since a much larger clone is one nucleotide away. The gene calls are TRBV28 and TRBJ2-7; D ambiguous. With 6 bases removed from V and 2 bases from J, the gap between germline ends came to 8 bases. The CDR3 sequence is 12 residues long. The germline gives CDR1 MDHEN, CDR2 SYDVKM. This CDR3 is CASSYNTYEQYF. CDR3 DNA sequence: TGTGCCAGCAGCTACAATACCTACGAGCAGTACTTC. The complete variable domain, with remaining parts taken from reference TRBV28 and TRBJ2-7, reads DVKVTQSSRYLVKRTGEKVFLECVQDMDHENMFWYRQDPGLGLRLIYFSYDVKMKEKGDIPEGYSVSREKKERFSLILESASTNQTSMYLCASSYNTYEQYFGPGTRLTVT.

Worth noting for this clone: One junction end does not reproduce the germline sequence, and a read error may be involved. The rearrangement uses TRBV11-2 and TRBJ2-7, with 10 bases that match TRBD2. CDR3 length: 17 residues. Germline lookup yields CDR1 SGHAT and CDR2 FQNNGV. DNA of the CDR3: TGTGCCAGCAGTTTAGCCCCCGGGACTAGCGCCACCGGCGAGCAGTACTTC. This encodes CASSLAPGTSATGEQYF.

The rearrangement uses TRBV28 and TRBJ1-2; TRBD1 matches 7 bases. The V gene end was trimmed by 2 bases and the J gene end by 5 bases; junction bases not matched to a gene: 8. This CDR3 contains 15 residues. Germline loops: CDR1 MDHEN, CDR2 SYDVKM. Here the CDR3 reads CASSLGRPRGYGYTF. CDR3 nucleotide sequence: TGTGCCAGCAGTTTAGGGAGACCCAGGGGGTATGGCTACACCTTC.